This TCR beta chain was profiled in a study of blood T cell repertoires in COVID-19. For the study at large: COVID-19 samples, acute and convalescent, were from the United States, Italy and Spain.

This clone was observed a single time. This CDR3 contains 14 residues. Per the germline V gene, CDR1 is SQVTM and CDR2 is ANQGSEA. With 1 base clipped from V and 1 base from J, the junction kept 1 base outside the gene matches. Sequencing used immunoSEQ multiplex PCR; TCRdb keeps in-frame clones, though not all of them. There are 100,000 to 150,000 clones in the sample; 85% to 90% occur only once, and more than 15% lies in the top ten. Sample: peripheral blood. V usage is TRBV29-1 and J usage is TRBJ2-7; TRBD1 matches 10 bases. The clonotype comes from a man in his forties or fifties with active or convalescent COVID-19. The CDR3 nucleotides read TGCAGCGTTGAAGGACAGGGGGCGTCCTACGAGCAGTACTTC. Its translation is CSVEGQGASYEQYF.